These 32 T cell receptor beta chains came from one sample sequenced in a study of blood T cell repertoires in COVID-19. The data were produced by immunoSEQ multiplex PCR, yet TCRdb's version contains in-frame clones alone and is incomplete. The sample contains a few hundred thousand clones, around 92% of which appear only once. The sample comprised PBMCs or T cells enriched from blood (not recorded which). The receptors originated from a woman between 50 and 59 years old who had been exposed to COVID-19.

This chain uses TRBV19 with TRBJ2-7, with TRBD2 identical over 9 bases. This CDR3 spans 15 amino acids. The germline gives CDR1 LNHDA, CDR2 SQIVND (reference sequence). V was pared by 2 bases and J by 1 base, with 3 bases of the junction left unmatched. CDR3 sequence reads: CASSIQAGGSYEQYF. In DNA, the CDR3 is TGTGCCAGTAGTATACAAGCGGGGGGTTCCTACGAGCAGTACTTC.

The rearrangement joins TRBV7-2 to TRBJ1-1; D is unclear. Trimming pared 0 bases from V and 4 bases from J, leaving 9 bases between. CDR1 SGHTA and CDR2 FQGNSA come from the germline V gene. This CDR3 is built from 14 residues. As DNA, the CDR3 is TGTGCCAGCAGCTTAGCGTCGGGGAGCACTGAAGCTTTCTTT. It encodes CASSLASGSTEAFF.

The rearrangement links TRBV25-1 to TRBJ1-6; tentatively, D is TRBD1 (5 bases). This CDR3 has 13 residues. Germline lookup yields CDR1 MGHDK and CDR2 SYGVNS. The V end was cut by 8 bases, the J end by 3 bases, with 8 bases between. The CDR3 region is CASQGGYNSPLHF. The CDR3 nucleotides are TGTGCCAGCCAGGGAGGCTATAATTCACCCCTCCACTTT.

This sequence joins TRBV19 and TRBJ1-2; 8 nucleotides align to TRBD1. CDR1 and CDR2 (germline): LNHDA, SQIVND (reference sequence). V lost 7 bases to trimming and J lost 7 bases; unmatched junction nucleotides: 11. There are 14 residues in the CDR3. The CDR3 region is CASTVDRAAFGYTF. CDR3 DNA: TGTGCCAGTACCGTGGACAGGGCAGCTTTTGGCTACACCTTC.

The V and J genes are TRBV19 and TRBJ2-2; TRBD1 agrees at 7 bases. This CDR3 is 16 amino acids long. In germline, CDR1 is LNHDA, CDR2 SQIVND (reference sequence). V shed 2 bases, J shed 0 bases, and the junction held 3 bases outside the gene matches. The CDR3 region is CASSIRTGANTGELFF. The CDR3 DNA follows: TGTGCCAGTAGTATAAGGACAGGAGCGAACACCGGGGAGCTGTTTTTT.

This rearrangement joins TRBV2 to TRBJ1-5; 10 bases agree with TRBD1. Germline V gene sequence: CDR1 SNHLY, CDR2 FYNNEI. The CDR3 consists of 15 residues. Trimming cost V 6 bases and J 3 bases; bases outside gene matches: 5. This CDR3 reads CASRGDRGPNQPQHF. The CDR3 bases are TGTGCCAGCAGGGGGGACAGGGGCCCCAATCAGCCCCAGCATTTT.

This sequence joins TRBV2 and TRBJ1-4; 9 nucleotides agree with TRBD1. The CDR3 is 17 residues long. Trimming cost V 7 bases and J 2 bases; bases outside gene matches: 11. The germline V gene has CDR1 SNHLY and CDR2 FYNNEI. CDR3 loop: CASKEGQGSGTNEKLFF. CDR3 DNA sequence: TGTGCCAGCAAGGAGGGACAGGGCAGCGGGACTAATGAAAAACTGTTTTTT. Combining the CDR3 with reference TRBV2 and TRBJ1-4 gives the whole variable domain EPEVTQTPSHQVTQMGQEVILRCVPISNHLYFYWYRQILGQKVEFLVSFYNNEISEKSEIFDDQFSVERPDGSNFTLKIRSTKLEDSAMYFCASKEGQGSGTNEKLFFGSGTQLSVL.

The V gene is TRBV5-5, the J gene TRBJ2-7, with 10 bases matching TRBD1. Germline V gene data show CDR1 as SGHKS and CDR2 as YYEKEE (reference sequence). J was trimmed by 3 bases and V by 1 base; bases with no gene match: 10. The CDR3 totals 17 residues. The CDR3 here is CASSLLGTGAPYYEQYF. CDR3 in DNA: TGTGCCAGCAGCTTGCTTGGGACAGGGGCCCCCTACTACGAGCAGTACTTC.

This chain links TRBV4-2 with TRBJ1-6; D gene uncertain. Germline CDR1 is LGHNA and CDR2 is YNFKEQ. Trimming cost V 1 base and J 8 bases, with 6 bases left between them. The CDR3 has 13 amino acids. The CDR3 bases are TGTGCCAGCAGCCAAGTGGCCGATTCACCCCTCCACTTT. It translates to CASSQVADSPLHF.

The rearrangement links TRBV15 to TRBJ1-5, with D perhaps matching TRBD1 (5 bases). Germline CDR1 LNHNV, CDR2 YYDKDF (reference sequence). The CDR3 spans 13 residues. Trimming stripped 7 bases from V and 7 bases from J, with 14 bases between. Here the CDR3 reads CATTQGLGQPQHF. Here the CDR3 DNA reads TGTGCCACCACCCAGGGACTTGGGCAGCCCCAGCATTTT.

The genes are TRBV7-8 and TRBJ1-2; the match to TRBD1 covers 7 bases. Trimming took 5 bases from V and 0 from J; bases not matched to a gene: 3. This CDR3 has 14 residues. Germline assignment: CDR1 SGHVS and CDR2 FQNEAQ. The CDR3 is CASSPGTANYGYTF. The CDR3 nucleotides are TGTGCCAGCAGCCCAGGGACAGCTAACTATGGCTACACCTTC.

The gene calls are TRBV19 and TRBJ2-1; tentatively, D is TRBD1 (5 bases). The V and J ends lost 1 base and 6 bases respectively, with 13 bases between them. CDR1 and CDR2 (germline): LNHDA, SQIVND (reference sequence). The CDR3 is 15 residues long. The CDR3 sequence: CASSIGQGVVNEQFF. In DNA form, the CDR3 reads TGTGCCAGTAGTATAGGACAAGGGGTCGTCAATGAGCAGTTCTTC.

The genes are TRBV11-2 and TRBJ2-1, with TRBD2 identical over 12 bases. The germline gives CDR1 SGHAT, CDR2 FQNNGV. The CDR3 is 15 amino acids. Trimming cost V 4 bases and J 5 bases; bases outside gene matches: 3. CDR3 sequence: CASSSSGGADNEQFF. As DNA, the CDR3 is TGTGCCAGCAGCTCTAGCGGGGGGGCGGACAATGAGCAGTTCTTC.

The CDR3 here is CASSLELAPERELFF. CDR3 in DNA: TGCGCCAGCAGCTTGGAACTAGCGCCCGAACGGGAGCTGTTTTTT. The J gene is TRBJ2-2, the V gene TRBV5-1; 7 nucleotides match TRBD2. CDR3 length: 15 amino acids. The ends lost 0 bases at V and 9 bases at J; junction bases unmatched: 8. Germline assignment: CDR1 SGHRS and CDR2 YFSETQ.

The chain is built from TRBV5-1 and TRBJ1-1; 7 nucleotides agree with TRBD1. V lost 0 bases and J lost 7; bases outside the gene matches: 9. The germline V gene encodes CDR1 SGHRS and CDR2 YFSETQ. CDR3 size: 15 residues. The CDR3 DNA reads as TGCGCCAGCAGCTTGGTTTTTACAGGGGCTGATGAAGCTTTCTTT. It specifies CASSLVFTGADEAFF.

With regard to this clone: The sample contains more than one DNA sequence encoding this CDR3. J is TRBJ1-1 and V is TRBV3-1 (or the pseudogene TRBV3-2); D perhaps matches TRBD1 (6 bases). Germline CDR1 reads LGHDT; CDR2 reads YNNKEL (reference sequence). The length of the CDR3 is 14 residues. V dropped 4 bases and J dropped 1 base, with 10 bases sitting between them. The chain's CDR3 is CASSLRTENTEAFF. In DNA form, the CDR3 reads TGTGCCAGCAGCCTAAGGACAGAGAACACTGAAGCTTTCTTT.

The chain links TRBV2 to TRBJ2-7, with 9 bases identical to TRBD1. With V trimmed by 7 bases and J by 5 bases, 12 bases remained unmatched. The CDR3 consists of 15 residues. Germline V gene data show CDR1 as SNHLY and CDR2 as FYNNEI. Written as DNA, the CDR3 is TGTGCCAGCACCCCCTTCTGGACAGGGGACCACGAGCAGTACTTC. Amino acids: CASTPFWTGDHEQYF.

The chain uses TRBV6-1 and TRBJ1-5; D might be TRBD1 (5 bases). CDR3 length equals 18 residues. Germline lookup yields CDR1 MNHNS and CDR2 SASEGT. V shed 0 bases and J shed 9 bases, with 24 bases lying between them. The CDR3 coding sequence is TGTGCCAGCAGTGAAGCGGGACTGGACGGTCGAAAAACGTGGCCCCAGCATTTT. This codes for CASSEAGLDGRKTWPQHF.

V and J are TRBV28 and TRBJ2-2; 7 bases are shared with TRBD1. Germline CDR1 reads MDHEN; CDR2 reads SYDVKM. This CDR3 has 14 residues. J was trimmed by 6 bases and V by 7 bases; bases with no gene match: 8. The CDR3 DNA reads TGTGCCAGCATGGGACAGCCCAACTCCGGGGAGCTGTTTTTT. Protein sequence: CASMGQPNSGELFF.

The J gene is TRBJ2-1, the V gene TRBV5-4; 9 bases fit TRBD1. This CDR3 has 16 amino acids. Germline trimming cut 4 bases from V and 0 bases from J; bases unmatched to any gene: 5. CDR1 and CDR2 from the germline V gene are SGHNT and YYREEE (reference sequence). CDR3 DNA sequence: TGTGCCAGCAGCGATGGGACAGGGAGCTCCTACAATGAGCAGTTCTTC. Encoded protein: CASSDGTGSSYNEQFF.

The chain joins TRBV5-1 to TRBJ1-1, with 10 bases lining up with TRBD1. The germline V gene encodes CDR1 SGHRS and CDR2 YFSETQ. V shed 1 base and J 5 bases; nucleotides not matched to a gene: 5. The CDR3 spans 15 residues. Here the CDR3 reads CASSLSTGGQTEAFF. In DNA, the CDR3 is TGCGCCAGCAGCTTGTCGACAGGGGGCCAGACTGAAGCTTTCTTT.

This chain connects TRBV19 to TRBJ1-1; D not resolved. Trimming left V 4 bases short and J 0 bases short, with 9 bases between. The CDR3 extends over 14 amino acids. Germline assignment: CDR1 LNHDA and CDR2 SQIVND (reference sequence). CDR3 nucleotide sequence: TGTGCCAGTAGTACGAGGGAGATGAACACTGAAGCTTTCTTT. It codes for CASSTREMNTEAFF.

The V and J genes are TRBV28 and TRBJ1-3; D is unresolved. CDR1 MDHEN and CDR2 SYDVKM come from the germline V gene. This CDR3 has 14 residues. The CDR3 sequence: CPPMEGSTGNTIYF. The CDR3 region has the DNA TGTCCCCCGATGGAGGGTTCCACTGGAAACACCATATATTTT.

The chain links TRBV10-3 to TRBJ2-4; D unclear. This CDR3 is 11 amino acids long. V gave up 6 bases and J gave up 12 bases, with 12 bases separating them. Germline loops: CDR1 ENHRY, CDR2 SYGVKD. CDR3 residues: CAISHEAGQYF. The CDR3 coding sequence is TGTGCCATCAGCCATGAGGCCGGTCAGTACTTC.

This clone has just one count. V gene TRBV11-2 combines with J gene TRBJ1-2; 9 nucleotides agree with TRBD1. Germline-derived CDR1 and CDR2 are SGHAT and FQNNGV. The CDR3 totals 16 residues. V trimming: 2 bases; J trimming: 0 bases; junction bases outside the gene matches: 4. Here the CDR3 reads CASSLWGQGANYGYTF. The CDR3, as DNA: TGTGCCAGCAGCTTATGGGGACAGGGCGCTAACTATGGCTACACCTTC.

This sequence joins TRBV3-1 (or the pseudogene TRBV3-2) and TRBJ2-2; no definite D call. V was trimmed by 1 base and J by 8 bases, leaving 8 bases between them. The CDR3 length is 13 residues. Germline lookup yields CDR1 LGHDT and CDR2 YNNKEL (reference sequence). This CDR3 reads CASSQVGTGELFF. DNA for the CDR3: TGTGCCAGCAGCCAAGTTGGTACAGGGGAGCTGTTTTTT.

This clone came up a few times. V is TRBV7-9 and J is TRBJ2-2; possible D gene TRBD1, 6 bases. Between the trimmed V and J ends, which lost 8 bases and 1 base, there was a span of 11 bases. CDR1 is SEHNR and CDR2 is FQNEAQ in the germline V gene (reference sequence). The CDR3 totals 14 residues. CDR3 bases: TGTGCCAGCTTAAGACAGGAGAACACCGGGGAGCTGTTTTTT. Amino acid sequence: CASLRQENTGELFF.

The rearrangement uses TRBV28 and TRBJ1-3, with a possible D match to TRBD1 (5 bases). V dropped 5 bases and J dropped 4 bases, with 18 bases sitting between them. CDR3 size: 16 residues. Germline CDR1 and CDR2: MDHEN and SYDVKM. CDR3 bases: TGTGCCAGCAGTCCAGGCGGGGGTTCTGGAGGAAACACCATATATTTT. Protein product: CASSPGGGSGGNTIYF. The entire variable domain, with the rest obtained from reference TRBV28 and TRBJ1-3, is as follows: DVKVTQSSRYLVKRTGEKVFLECVQDMDHENMFWYRQDPGLGLRLIYFSYDVKMKEKGDIPEGYSVSREKKERFSLILESASTNQTSMYLCASSPGGGSGGNTIYFGEGSWLTVV.

The chain links TRBV18 to TRBJ2-7; maybe TRBD1 (5 bases). CDR1 is KGHSH, CDR2 LQKENI, per germline. Trimming left V 1 base short and J 6 bases short, with 13 bases between. The CDR3 is 14 residues long. CDR3 protein: CASSPLLGAPEQYF. CDR3 nucleotide sequence: TGTGCCAGCTCACCACTCCTAGGGGCACCCGAGCAGTACTTC. Together with reference TRBV18 and TRBJ2-7, the CDR3 gives the full variable domain: NAGVMQNPRHLVRRRGQEARLRCSPMKGHSHVYWYRQLPEEGLKFMVYLQKENIIDESGMPKERFSAEFPKEGPSILRIQQVVRGDSAAYFCASSPLLGAPEQYFGPGTRLTVT.

This chain uses TRBV30 with TRBJ1-3, with a tentative D call TRBD1 (6 bases). Germline V gene data show CDR1 as GTSNPN and CDR2 as SVGIG (reference sequence). The V end was cut by 4 bases, the J end by 0 bases, with 10 bases between. This CDR3 spans 14 amino acids. CDR3 sequence reads: CAWNGGHSGNTIYF. DNA of the CDR3: TGTGCCTGGAATGGGGGCCACTCTGGAAACACCATATATTTT. The full variable domain, in which reference TRBV30 and TRBJ1-3 provide the parts outside the CDR3, is SQTIHQWPATLVQPVGSPLSLECTVEGTSNPNLYWYRQAAGRGLQLLFYSVGIGQISSEVPQNLSASRPQDRQFILSSKKLLLSDSGFYLCAWNGGHSGNTIYFGEGSWLTVV.

The gene calls are TRBV7-8 and TRBJ1-2; 8 bases are shared with TRBD1. Per the germline V gene, CDR1 is SGHVS and CDR2 is FQNEAQ. V lost 3 bases, J lost 4 bases, and 4 bases stayed unmatched. This CDR3 spans 14 amino acids. The CDR3 DNA reads as TGTGCCAGCAGCTTGACAGGGGACCGCTATGGCTACACCTTC. This translates into CASSLTGDRYGYTF.

V usage is TRBV28 and J usage is TRBJ1-1; D is undetermined. Trimming left V 6 bases short and J 3 bases short, with 17 bases between. This CDR3 is 15 amino acids long. CDR1 is MDHEN, CDR2 SYDVKM, per germline. The CDR3 DNA reads as TGTGCCAGCAGGACTGTGAATGTTGGGTACACTGAAGCTTTCTTT. Translation gives CASRTVNVGYTEAFF.